This TCR beta chain was captured in a study of cytomegalovirus exposure and HLA in healthy donors. Regarding this clone: Its antigen is undetermined.

Study outcomes and limitations: CMV antigen specificity of a few CMV-associated chains was confirmed in vitro.

The donors were part of the roughly 120-subject validation cohort, which stood apart from the 666-subject first cohort. Clones were sequenced by immunoSEQ multiplex PCR, and TCRdb holds only the in-frame ones, with some missing. Among more than 150,000 clones listed, around 84% were seen once. From germline, CDR1 is SGHTA and CDR2 FQGNSA. This CDR3 is built from 19 residues. Germline trimming cut 5 bases from V and 0 bases from J; bases unmatched to any gene: 13. The specimen was PBMCs. The receptor's source is a man between 18 and 35 years old in good health and CMV-seropositive. The rearrangement uses TRBV7-2 and TRBJ2-4; 10 bases fit TRBD1. The CDR3 DNA reads as TGTGCCAGCAGCCCGACCCTCGGGACAGGGGTACTAGCCAAAAACATTCAGTACTTC. The encoded protein is CASSPTLGTGVLAKNIQYF.